The 15 T cell receptor beta chains given below trace back to one sample, sequenced in a study of T cells in Graves' hyperthyroidism and ophthalmopathy. TCR beta CDR3 regions were amplified from RNA. HTBI primers were used for first-round RT-PCR of the TCR CDR3. TCRdb used MiXCR to reprocess the multiplex PCR reads, holding one entry per CDR3 protein. Of some 770,000 distinct CDR3 sequences in the sample, about a sixth were seen once. Sequencing used blood. All receptors come from a man younger than 30 with Graves' hyperthyroidism.

As to this clonotype: This may be a read error: a much more frequent sequence differs by one nucleotide. V usage is TRBV20-1 and J usage is TRBJ1-1, with TRBD1 matching 12 bases. CDR3 length equals 15 residues. V lost 5 bases and J lost 3; bases outside the gene matches: 7. CDR1 DFQATT and CDR2 SNEGSKA come from the germline V gene (reference sequence). CDR3 residues: CSAGGTGGGDTEAFF. The CDR3 nucleotides read TGCAGTGCTGGAGGGACAGGGGGCGGAGACACTGAAGCTTTCTTT.

The genes are TRBV24-1 and TRBJ2-2, with 14 bases matching TRBD2. CDR3 length equals 18 residues. V lost 5 bases and J lost 3; bases outside the gene matches: 7. Germline-derived CDR1 and CDR2 are KGHDR and SFDVKD. Here the CDR3 reads CATSAKTSGRDYTGELFF. For the CDR3, the DNA is TGTGCCACCAGTGCAAAGACTAGCGGGAGGGATTACACCGGGGAGCTGTTTTTT.

This clonotype was found many times. This chain uses TRBV29-1 with TRBJ1-1; D is perhaps TRBD1 (6 bases). V gave up 6 bases and J gave up 1 base, with 9 bases separating them. CDR1 SQVTM and CDR2 ANQGSEA come from the germline V gene. The CDR3 sequence is 12 residues long. CDR3 DNA sequence: TGCAGCGTCAAGACAGGGAACACTGAAGCTTTCTTT. Protein sequence: CSVKTGNTEAFF.

In its sample, this clonotype was seen many times. The chain has TRBV28 and TRBJ1-2; D remains unclear. Trimming cost V 1 base and J 4 bases, with 13 bases left between them. The CDR3 has 15 residues. The germline CDR1 and CDR2 sequences are MDHEN and SYDVKM. The CDR3 reads CASSLSSRWTYGYTF. DNA for the CDR3: TGTGCCAGCAGTTTATCATCCAGGTGGACCTATGGCTACACCTTC.

The rearrangement uses TRBV7-9 and TRBJ2-2, with D possibly being TRBD2 (6 bases). The V end was cut by 4 bases, the J end by 3 bases, with 12 bases between. This CDR3 has 15 residues. The germline V gene encodes CDR1 SEHNR and CDR2 FQNEAQ (reference sequence). The CDR3 sequence is CASSSPGSYTGELFF. CDR3 sequence (DNA): TGTGCCAGCAGCTCGCCCGGGAGCTACACCGGGGAGCTGTTTTTT.

This clonotype was recorded many times. This chain uses TRBV7-9 with TRBJ2-7, with 9 bases matching TRBD1. Germline V gene data show CDR1 as SEHNR and CDR2 as FQNEAQ (reference sequence). Trimming cost V 5 bases and J 2 bases; bases outside gene matches: 4. This CDR3 is built from 14 residues. The CDR3 DNA is TGTGCCAGCAGCCTCCGGGACAGGGCCTACGAGCAGTACTTC. Its protein product is CASSLRDRAYEQYF.

This clonotype showed up just a few times. This chain uses TRBV14 with TRBJ1-6, with D unresolved. Germline-derived CDR1 and CDR2 are SGHDN and FVKESK. V lost 2 bases to trimming and J lost 8 bases, with 22 bases between them. The CDR3 consists of 18 residues. The CDR3 spells CASSQSFGEDGSYSPLHF. The CDR3 DNA reads TGTGCCAGCAGCCAATCGTTCGGGGAGGACGGGTCGTATTCACCCCTCCACTTT.

This clonotype was detected only a few times. The V and J genes are TRBV7-8 and TRBJ1-1; D is uncertain. This CDR3 contains 14 residues. Trimming stripped 2 bases from V and 0 bases from J, with 7 bases between. The germline gives CDR1 SGHVS, CDR2 FQNEAQ. The CDR3 region is CASSLTRMNTEAFF. The CDR3, as DNA: TGTGCCAGCAGCTTAACCCGTATGAACACTGAAGCTTTCTTT.

This clonotype was detected only a few times. The chain recombines TRBV7-9 with TRBJ2-2; 8 nucleotides match TRBD2. The CDR3 is 16 residues long. V lost 6 bases to trimming and J lost 4 bases; unmatched junction nucleotides: 10. Germline V lookup: CDR1 SEHNR, CDR2 FQNEAQ (reference sequence). The CDR3 sequence is CASRRAGGGPTGELFF. CDR3 bases: TGTGCCAGCAGACGGGCGGGCGGGGGGCCCACCGGGGAGCTGTTTTTT. The full variable domain, with the rest looked up from reference TRBV7-9 and TRBJ2-2, is DTGVSQNPRHKITKRGQNVTFRCDPISEHNRLYWYRQTLGQGPEFLTYFQNEAQLEKSRLLSDRFSAERPKGSFSTLEIQRTEQGDSAMYLCASRRAGGGPTGELFFGEGSRLTVL.

At least ten counts were recorded for this clonotype. The rearrangement uses TRBV28 and TRBJ1-1; tentative D call: TRBD1 (6 bases). V lost 7 bases and J lost 2, with 14 bases in between. This CDR3 has 14 residues. From germline, CDR1 is MDHEN and CDR2 SYDVKM. In DNA, the CDR3 is TGTGCCAGCAAGCAAGGACAGCTAAACACTGAAGCTTTCTTT. Translating gives CASKQGQLNTEAFF.

This clonotype was seen only a few times. This rearrangement joins TRBV4-3 to TRBJ2-4; no firm D call. V was cut by 4 bases and J by 0 bases, with 19 bases left in between. CDR3 length: 18 residues. From germline, CDR1 is LGHNA and CDR2 YSLEER. The CDR3 is CASSLTYAAAQAKNIQYF. The CDR3 nucleotides read TGCGCCAGCAGCCTAACCTATGCTGCGGCCCAAGCCAAAAACATTCAGTACTTC.

The rearrangement links TRBV5-6 to TRBJ2-7, with D unclear. CDR3 length equals 12 residues. The V gene's germline CDR1 is SGHDT and CDR2 YYEEEE. V was trimmed by 5 bases and J by 3 bases, leaving 9 bases between them. CDR3 sequence (DNA): TGTGCCAGCAGTCAAAGCCTCTACGAGCAGTACTTC. As protein: CASSQSLYEQYF.

The chain is built from TRBV27 and TRBJ2-5; perhaps TRBD1 as D (5 bases). The germline CDR1 and CDR2 sequences are MNHEY and SMNVEV (reference sequence). Trimming removed 5 bases from V and 2 bases from J, with 15 bases in between. This CDR3 has 15 residues. This chain's CDR3 is CASSPTTTEQETQYF. DNA of the CDR3: TGTGCCAGCAGTCCTACAACGACAGAACAAGAGACCCAGTACTTC.

This clonotype was seen many times. This rearrangement joins TRBV30 to TRBJ2-5; the D gene is possibly TRBD2 (6 bases). This CDR3 has 11 amino acids. The V end was cut by 0 bases, the J end by 12 bases, with 11 bases between. CDR1 and CDR2 (germline): GTSNPN, SVGIG (reference sequence). The DNA for the CDR3 is TGTGCCTGGAGTGTACTAGGAGGGAAGTACTTC. Translating gives CAWSVLGGKYF.

This clonotype was seen a few times. The chain employs TRBV7-2 and TRBJ2-7; the D gene could be TRBD1 or TRBD2 (5 bases each). V lost 2 bases and J 6 bases, leaving 17 bases between the germline ends. Germline V gene sequence: CDR1 SGHTA, CDR2 FQGNSA. The CDR3 totals 15 residues. CDR3 residues: CASSLRTGAATEQYF. CDR3 sequence (DNA): TGTGCCAGCAGCTTAAGGACCGGGGCGGCTACCGAGCAGTACTTC.